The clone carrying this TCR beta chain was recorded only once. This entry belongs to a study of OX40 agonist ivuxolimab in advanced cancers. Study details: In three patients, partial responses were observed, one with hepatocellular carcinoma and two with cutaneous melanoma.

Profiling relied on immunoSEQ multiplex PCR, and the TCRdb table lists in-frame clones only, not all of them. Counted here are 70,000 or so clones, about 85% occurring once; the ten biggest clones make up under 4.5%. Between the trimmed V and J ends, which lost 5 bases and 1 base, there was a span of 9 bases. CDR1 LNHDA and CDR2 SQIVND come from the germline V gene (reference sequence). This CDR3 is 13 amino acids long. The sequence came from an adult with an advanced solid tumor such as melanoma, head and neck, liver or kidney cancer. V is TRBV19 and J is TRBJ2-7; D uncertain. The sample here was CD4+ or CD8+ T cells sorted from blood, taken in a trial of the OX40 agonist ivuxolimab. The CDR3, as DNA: TGTGCCAGTAGTCGTACTGTATCCTACGAGCAGTACTTC. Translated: CASSRTVSYEQYF.